This TCR beta chain was sequenced in a study of blood T cells in healthy people across ages. The germline V gene encodes CDR1 DFQATT and CDR2 SNEGSKA (reference sequence). The CDR3 has 15 residues. With a J-beta primer mix and a sample-barcoded 5' primer, a second PCR ran roughly 6 to 11 cycles. All cDNA molecules were each tagged by a template-switch adaptor with 12 random nucleotides. TCRdb called the 5' RACE reads again in MiXCR, with one record for every CDR3 protein. The table lists 1.8 million or so distinct CDR3 sequences, roughly 43% of them singletons. Healthy Caucasian individuals from Russia aged about 6 to 100 served as donors. Each donor's blood draw was roughly 9.5 milliliters of peripheral blood.

The chain couples TRBV20-1 to TRBJ2-3; 8 bases align to TRBD2. Material for sequencing was blood. This clonotype was sampled from a human donor in good health. The CDR3 DNA is TGCAATGCCGGAGGAGCGGGGGAGCCCACAGATACGCAGTATTTT. Encoded protein: CNAGGAGEPTDTQYF.